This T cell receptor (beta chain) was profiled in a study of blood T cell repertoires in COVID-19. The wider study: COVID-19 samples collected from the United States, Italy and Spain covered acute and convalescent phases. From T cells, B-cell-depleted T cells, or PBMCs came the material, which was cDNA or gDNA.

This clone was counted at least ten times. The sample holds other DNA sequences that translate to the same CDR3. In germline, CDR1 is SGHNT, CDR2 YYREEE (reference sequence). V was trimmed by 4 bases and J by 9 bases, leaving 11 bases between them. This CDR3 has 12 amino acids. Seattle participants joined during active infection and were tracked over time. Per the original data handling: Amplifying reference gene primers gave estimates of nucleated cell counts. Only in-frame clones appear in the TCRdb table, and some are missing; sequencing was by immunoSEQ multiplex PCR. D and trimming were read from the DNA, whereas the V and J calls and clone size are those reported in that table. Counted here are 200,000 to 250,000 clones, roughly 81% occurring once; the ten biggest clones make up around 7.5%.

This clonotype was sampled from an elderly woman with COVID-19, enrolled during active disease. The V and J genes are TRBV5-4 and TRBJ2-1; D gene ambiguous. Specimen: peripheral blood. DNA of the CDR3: TGTGCCAGCAGCATAGTGCCGATTGAGCAGTTCTTC. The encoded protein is CASSIVPIEQFF.